The 12 T cell receptor beta chains below come from one sample, sequenced in a study of CD8 T cells in ankylosing spondylitis. TCRdb processed the 5' RACE reads anew with MiXCR; each CDR3 protein has one entry. This table holds fewer than 350,000 distinct CDR3 sequences, roughly 10% found once. The material sequenced was blood, either unsorted or a sorted T cell fraction (not recorded which). Receptors were obtained from a female donor with ankylosing spondylitis or in good health (not recorded which).

As regards this clonotype: A read error is possible here, since a much larger clone lies one base away. This chain uses TRBV4-2 with TRBJ2-7; 7 positions match TRBD1. This CDR3 region has 16 residues. Germline V CDR1 and CDR2: LGHNA, YNFKEQ. CDR3 DNA sequence: TGTGCCAGCAGCCAAACTACAGGGGCAAGCTCCTACGAGCAGTCCTTC. Protein product: CASSQTTGASSYEQSF.

The J gene is TRBJ2-2, the V gene TRBV5-1, with TRBD1 identical over 10 bases. CDR3 length: 15 amino acids. Germline assignment: CDR1 SGHRS and CDR2 YFSETQ. The J segment lost 7 bases and the V segment lost 4 bases, leaving 7 bases of the junction unmatched. This CDR3 is CASSVRTGGGGELFF. The CDR3 DNA follows: TGCGCCAGCAGCGTCCGGACAGGGGGAGGCGGGGAGCTGTTTTTT.

In its sample, this clonotype was seen a few times. This chain joins TRBV7-9 and TRBJ1-4; possibly TRBD1 for D (6 bases). The CDR3 totals 15 residues. Germline CDR1 and CDR2: SEHNR and FQNEAQ (reference sequence). The V gene lost 4 bases and the J gene lost 8 bases, with 17 bases spanning the gap. The CDR3 DNA is TGTGCCAGCAGCTATTTGTCAGGGGCAGAGGAAAAACTGTTTTTT. Translating it yields CASSYLSGAEEKLFF. Full variable domain (remainder filled in from reference TRBV7-9 and TRBJ1-4): DTGVSQNPRHKITKRGQNVTFRCDPISEHNRLYWYRQTLGQGPEFLTYFQNEAQLEKSRLLSDRFSAERPKGSFSTLEIQRTEQGDSAMYLCASSYLSGAEEKLFFGSGTQLSVL.

This clonotype was observed a few times. This rearrangement joins TRBV18 to TRBJ2-1; TRBD1 agrees at 7 bases. The CDR3 length is 17 residues. V dropped 3 bases and J dropped 6; count of bases not matched to a gene: 14. The germline V gene has CDR1 KGHSH and CDR2 LQKENI. The CDR3 DNA is TGTGCCAGCTCACCGGGTCGCGCAGGGGGAATTGTCAATGAGCAGTTCTTC. It yields the protein CASSPGRAGGIVNEQFF.

This clonotype was observed a few times. This chain uses TRBV7-6 with TRBJ2-3, with 11 positions matching TRBD2. The germline V gene has CDR1 SGHVS and CDR2 FNYEAQ. CDR3 size: 16 residues. V dropped 1 base and J dropped 6; count of bases not matched to a gene: 6. The DNA of the CDR3 is TGTGCCAGCAGCTTAGGTAGCGGGGGGGCACCCGATACGCAGTATTTT. Encoded protein: CASSLGSGGAPDTQYF.

In its sample, this clonotype was seen many times. The J gene is TRBJ2-1, the V gene TRBV5-6, with 9 nucleotides matching TRBD1. CDR1 and CDR2 from the germline V gene are SGHDT and YYEEEE. There are 16 residues in the CDR3. V lost 3 bases to trimming and J lost 5 bases; unmatched junction nucleotides: 9. The CDR3 loop reads CASSSPGQGLDNEQFF. CDR3 DNA: TGTGCCAGCAGCTCTCCGGGACAGGGTTTGGACAATGAGCAGTTCTTC. Drawing the rest from reference TRBV5-6 and TRBJ2-1, the complete variable domain is DAGVTQSPTHLIKTRGQQVTLRCSPKSGHDTVSWYQQALGQGPQFIFQYYEEEERQRGNFPDRFSGHQFPNYSSELNVNALLLGDSALYLCASSSPGQGLDNEQFFGPGTRLTVL.

The genes are TRBV4-2 and TRBJ2-7, with a possible D match to TRBD2 (6 bases). The CDR3 has 16 amino acids. Germline CDR1 is LGHNA and CDR2 is YNFKEQ. The V gene lost 0 bases and the J gene lost 4 bases, with 16 bases spanning the gap. The CDR3 sequence: CASSQERRGDRYEQYF. The DNA of the CDR3 is TGTGCCAGCAGCCAAGAACGTCGCGGGGATAGGTACGAGCAGTACTTC.

This clonotype was seen repeatedly, ten times or more. The V and J genes are TRBV10-2 and TRBJ2-3; D may be TRBD1 (6 bases). This CDR3 region has 18 residues. V lost 7 bases and J 0 bases, leaving 23 bases between the germline ends. The germline CDR1 and CDR2 sequences are WSHSY and SAAADI. In nucleotides, the CDR3 is TGCGCCAGCAACCCGAACAGGGAGATATTCTCTAGCACAGATACGCAGTATTTT. The encoded protein is CASNPNREIFSSTDTQYF.

Many counts were recorded for this clonotype. J is TRBJ2-7 and V is TRBV29-1, with 14 bases lining up with TRBD2. This CDR3 has 15 amino acids. J gave up 3 bases and V 6 bases, and 7 bases lay outside the gene matches. The V gene's germline CDR1 is SQVTM and CDR2 ANQGSEA. The CDR3 loop reads CSVPGTSGSVYEQYF. Here the CDR3 DNA reads TGCAGCGTCCCCGGGACTAGCGGGAGTGTCTACGAGCAGTACTTC.

The chain couples TRBV29-1 to TRBJ1-1; D may be TRBD1 (5 bases). Between the trimmed V and J ends, which lost 6 bases and 4 bases, there was a span of 12 bases. The V gene's germline CDR1 is SQVTM and CDR2 ANQGSEA. The CDR3 spans 12 residues. The CDR3 loop is CSVRTGGTEAFF. The CDR3 DNA reads as TGCAGCGTCCGAACAGGTGGCACTGAAGCTTTCTTT.

This clonotype was recorded at least ten times. The CDR3 region is CASSLVAVAIGNTIYF. The CDR3 nucleotides are TGCGCCAGCAGCTTGGTGGCAGTGGCTATCGGAAACACCATATATTTT. The chain has TRBV5-1 and TRBJ1-3, with unresolved D. V dropped 0 bases and J dropped 4 bases, with 14 bases sitting between them. The CDR3 totals 16 residues. CDR1 SGHRS and CDR2 YFSETQ come from the germline V gene.

This clonotype was observed at least ten times. This chain links TRBV28 with TRBJ2-2; no clear D gene. This CDR3 contains 15 residues. The V gene's germline CDR1 is MDHEN and CDR2 SYDVKM. V was shortened by 2 bases and J by 5 bases, with 12 bases between the two germline ends. CDR3 protein: CASSLLQRATGELFF. The CDR3 DNA reads TGTGCCAGCAGTTTACTGCAGCGAGCTACCGGGGAGCTGTTTTTT.